The clone carrying this T cell receptor (beta chain) was counted many times. Its antigen remains unknown. V lost 4 bases and J 3 bases, leaving 15 bases between the germline ends. This CDR3 is 15 amino acids long. The V gene's germline CDR1 is SGHDN and CDR2 FVKESK. This specimen comes from a study of Graves' ophthalmopathy and Graves' hyperthyroidism. The overall study: Stable hyperthyroidism meant no ophthalmopathy within 18 months of follow-up.

Study-wide results and limits: Researchers report that a 13-signature model separated ophthalmopathy from stable hyperthyroidism, posting less than 90% sensitivity and roughly 81% specificity. Most thyroid clonotypes with frequency above 0.001 were detected in blood too. The model's prediction of ophthalmopathy progression had 70.59% sensitivity and approximately 72% specificity.

Amplification of TCR beta CDR3 regions used RNA transcripts. An initial RT-PCR round employing HTBI primers preceded a second-round multiplex PCR. TCRdb re-derived calls from the multiplex PCR reads in MiXCR, one entry per CDR3 protein. The sample contains 1 million to 1.3 million distinct CDR3 sequences, 35% to 45% of which appear only once. Sample: peripheral blood or thyroid tissue (not recorded which). The V gene is TRBV14, the J gene TRBJ1-1, with a tentative D call TRBD1 (6 bases). The sequence was collected from an adult man with Graves' hyperthyroidism. The CDR3 DNA reads TGTGCCAGCAGCCCTCTACAGGGACTGCACACTGAAGCTTTCTTT. Protein sequence: CASSPLQGLHTEAFF.